These 13 T cell receptor beta chains were all obtained from the same sample, sequenced in a study of cytomegalovirus exposure and HLA in healthy donors. It was with 60 Vbeta and 13 Jbeta primers that the PCR ran. The method was immunoSEQ multiplex PCR; TCRdb's version includes in-frame clones alone and lacks a portion of them. The profile covers more than 150,000 clones, with 70% to 90% appearing a single time and about 9.3% taken by the ten largest. Sequenced input: PBMCs. The source of these receptors is a man aged 18 to 30 in good health and CMV-seropositive.

The J gene is TRBJ2-1, the V gene TRBV7-3, with TRBD2 matching over 7 bases. Germline CDR1 and CDR2: SGHTA and FQGTGA. V lost 1 base, J lost 2 bases, and 5 bases stayed unmatched. The CDR3 length is 16 residues. CDR3 sequence (DNA): TGTGCCAGCAGCTTAATAGCGGGCCTCACCTACAATGAGCAGTTCTTC. Amino acid sequence: CASSLIAGLTYNEQFF.

V is TRBV5-4 and J is TRBJ1-4; no clear D gene. Trimming took off 4 bases at V and 3 bases at J, with 7 bases between the two ends. The CDR3 has 13 amino acids. Per germline, CDR1 SGHNT and CDR2 YYREEE (reference sequence). The CDR3 nucleotides read TGTGCCAGCAGCAACAGCTCTAATGAAAAACTGTTTTTT. Its translation is CASSNSSNEKLFF.

This clone was observed once. The chain uses TRBV5-6 and TRBJ2-7; the match to TRBD1 covers 7 bases. The J segment lost 4 bases and the V segment lost 4 bases, leaving 11 bases of the junction unmatched. The CDR3 is 15 amino acids. CDR1 and CDR2 from the germline V gene are SGHDT and YYEEEE. The chain's CDR3 is CASSQPFDRVYEQYF. As DNA, the CDR3 is TGTGCCAGCAGCCAACCCTTCGACAGGGTGTACGAGCAGTACTTC.

This clone was counted a single time. The chain couples TRBV15 to TRBJ2-2, with 7 bases lining up with TRBD1. This CDR3 region has 16 residues. CDR1 is LNHNV, CDR2 YYDKDF, per germline (reference sequence). Losses at the gene ends were 1 base for V and 0 bases for J; bases not matched to a gene: 2. For the CDR3, the DNA is TGTGCCACCAGCAGAGCCGGGACAGCGAACACCGGGGAGCTGTTTTTT. It is translated as CATSRAGTANTGELFF.

The CDR3 sequence: CASSQRGSTDTQYF. CDR3 coding DNA: TGCGCCAGCAGCCAAAGGGGAAGCACAGATACGCAGTATTTT. J is TRBJ2-3 and V is TRBV4-3, with D maybe TRBD1 (5 bases). The CDR3 spans 14 residues. CDR1 and CDR2 (germline): LGHNA, YSLEER. V dropped 2 bases and J dropped 0 bases, with 6 bases sitting between them.

The CDR3 DNA reads as TGTGCCAGTAGTGGCAGACAGGGATCCTACGAGCAGTACTTC. Its protein product is CASSGRQGSYEQYF. The rearrangement joins TRBV19 to TRBJ2-7; TRBD1 matches at 7 bases. Germline values: CDR1 LNHDA, CDR2 SQIVND (reference sequence). The CDR3 spans 14 residues. V lost 5 bases, J lost 1 base, and 5 bases stayed unmatched. The whole variable domain, filled in from reference TRBV19 and TRBJ2-7, reads DGGITQSPKYLFRKEGQNVTLSCEQNLNHDAMYWYRQDPGQGLRLIYYSQIVNDFQKGDIAEGYSVSREKKESFPLTVTSAQKNPTAFYLCASSGRQGSYEQYFGPGTRLTVT.

The rearrangement links TRBV5-1 to TRBJ1-1; weak D call: TRBD1 (6 bases). The CDR3 is made up of 15 amino acids. The germline V and J ends were trimmed by 2 bases and 4 bases, with 15 bases remaining between them. The germline CDR1 and CDR2 sequences are SGHRS and YFSETQ. CDR3 coding DNA: TGCGCCAGCAGCTTCACAGGGTTCGGGATCACTGAAGCTTTCTTT. Its protein product is CASSFTGFGITEAFF.

Here the CDR3 reads CASSQSQAGGINYGYTF. As DNA, the CDR3 is TGTGCCAGCAGCCAATCTCAGGCAGGGGGTATAAACTATGGCTACACCTTC. The genes are TRBV4-2 and TRBJ1-2; 7 nucleotides line up with TRBD1. The V segment lost 2 bases and the J segment 2 bases; nucleotides outside the gene matches: 11. This CDR3 has 17 amino acids. Germline V gene data show CDR1 as LGHNA and CDR2 as YNFKEQ.

This chain connects TRBV5-1 to TRBJ1-1; D is ambiguous. V was clipped by 4 bases and J by 1 base, with 8 bases between them. The V gene's germline CDR1 is SGHRS and CDR2 YFSETQ. The length of the CDR3 is 13 residues. The CDR3 DNA is TGCGCCAGCAGCCTCCAGGCGAACACTGAAGCTTTCTTT. It translates to CASSLQANTEAFF.

This sequence joins TRBV6-1 and TRBJ2-5, with D perhaps matching TRBD1 (5 bases). The end of the DNA fits TRBJ2-7 better, so the J call may be wrong. This CDR3 has 13 amino acids. Germline CDR1 reads MNHNS; CDR2 reads SASEGT. DNA for the CDR3: TGTGCCAGCAGTGAAGGGGGCCCCTACGAGCAGTACTTC. This encodes CASSEGGPYEQYF.

This chain uses TRBV10-3 with TRBJ2-1; D is perhaps TRBD2 (5 bases). This CDR3 is 15 amino acids long. V gave up 6 bases and J gave up 2 bases, with 14 bases separating them. Germline loops: CDR1 ENHRY, CDR2 SYGVKD. CDR3 nucleotides: TGTGCCATCAGCAACAGCGGCGGACCCTACAATGAGCAGTTCTTC. Its translation is CAISNSGGPYNEQFF.

This clone was recorded only once. The rearrangement uses TRBV30 and TRBJ1-5; D call uncertain. V lost 1 base to trimming and J lost 2 bases, with 6 bases between them. The length of the CDR3 is 13 residues. CDR1 is GTSNPN, CDR2 SVGIG, per germline (reference sequence). The CDR3 loop reads CAWSEQGNQPQHF. The CDR3 DNA is TGTGCCTGGAGTGAGCAGGGCAATCAGCCCCAGCATTTT.

The gene calls are TRBV6-5 and TRBJ2-5; D is ambiguous. The CDR3 spans 13 residues. V lost 0 bases and J lost 11, with 13 bases in between. The germline V gene encodes CDR1 MNHEY and CDR2 SVGAGI. The CDR3 coding sequence is TGTGCCAGCAGTTACTCGATGCTGAGAGAGCAGTACTTC. Residues: CASSYSMLREQYF.